This T cell receptor (beta chain) emerged from a study of cytomegalovirus exposure and HLA in healthy donors. Study results and limitations: One later analysis, an examination of the roughly 130 validation repertoires, found that first-cohort TCR clusters tended to co-occur in them.

A remark on this clone: The target antigen is unknown.

V shed 3 bases and J shed 8 bases, with 14 bases lying between them. CDR3 length: 14 amino acids. Germline lookup yields CDR1 SGDLS and CDR2 YYNGEE. This table comes from immunoSEQ multiplex PCR, and its TCRdb copy is limited to in-frame clones, with some not included. The data show about 250,000 clones, roughly nine tenths seen once. The clonotype was recovered from a man aged 18 to 35 in good health and CMV-seropositive. The genes are TRBV9 and TRBJ1-4; no clear D gene. The sample consisted of PBMCs. The CDR3 DNA reads TGTGCCAGCAGCGCGGACGGAGTTAACGAAAAACTGTTTTTT. Amino acids: CASSADGVNEKLFF.